The T cell receptor beta chain under discussion was sequenced for a study of PD-1 blockade in classical Hodgkin lymphoma. Trimming removed 0 bases from V and 0 bases from J, with 4 bases in between. The CDR3 spans 15 residues. Germline CDR1 reads SGHDT; CDR2 reads YYEEEE. TCRdb's copy holds only in-frame clones and misses some; the assay was immunoSEQ multiplex PCR. The sample consists of 20,000 to 25,000 clones, roughly 78% of them appearing once. Every patient experienced relapse after autologous stem cell transplantation, and brentuximab vedotin exposure varied. This material consisted of peripheral blood mononuclear cells (PBMCs), taken before the second cycle of nivolumab. The sequence derives from a human donor with classical Hodgkin lymphoma. V gene TRBV5-6 combines with J gene TRBJ2-6; D is uncertain. The CDR3 nucleotides are TGTGCCAGCAGCTTGGTTAACTCTGGGGCCAACGTCCTGACTTTC. Amino acids: CASSLVNSGANVLTF.